The sample holds one count of the clone carrying this T cell receptor beta chain. The data stem from a study of T cell responses to AZD1222 COVID-19 vaccine. Using immunoSEQ multiplex PCR, the repertoire was profiled, and TCRdb retains in-frame clones only, with some absent. In the table there are 130,000 to 150,000 clones, around nine tenths of which are singletons. CDR3 length: 17 residues. V lost 4 bases and J lost 0, with 18 bases in between. The germline CDR1 and CDR2 sequences are SGHAT and FQNNGV. This specimen consisted of peripheral blood, obtained on day 0 of AZD1222 vaccination. The V call is TRBV11-2, the J call TRBJ1-1, with D perhaps TRBD1 (5 bases). The TCR comes from an adult in good health. CDR3 coding DNA: TGTGCCAGCAGCTCAACCTTCTCGGGACGGATGAACACTGAAGCTTTCTTT. Translated, it gives CASSSTFSGRMNTEAFF.